This T cell receptor (beta chain) was captured in a study of Tregs in tolerant kidney transplant recipients. Sequencing was performed with immunoSEQ multiplex PCR; in TCRdb, only in-frame clones are kept and a portion is missing. The sample has 240,000 or so clones, 80% to 85% seen once. V lost 6 bases and J lost 0; bases outside the gene matches: 11. The CDR3 covers 17 residues. The V gene's germline CDR1 is KGHSH and CDR2 LQKENI. The sample consisted of CD4+ T cells from blood. This sequence originates from a human donor in good health. J is TRBJ1-5 and V is TRBV18; 7 positions match TRBD1. CDR3 in amino acids: CASSQGTAVYSNQPQHF. Here the CDR3 DNA reads TGTGCCAGCTCGCAAGGGACAGCAGTTTATAGCAATCAGCCCCAGCATTTT.